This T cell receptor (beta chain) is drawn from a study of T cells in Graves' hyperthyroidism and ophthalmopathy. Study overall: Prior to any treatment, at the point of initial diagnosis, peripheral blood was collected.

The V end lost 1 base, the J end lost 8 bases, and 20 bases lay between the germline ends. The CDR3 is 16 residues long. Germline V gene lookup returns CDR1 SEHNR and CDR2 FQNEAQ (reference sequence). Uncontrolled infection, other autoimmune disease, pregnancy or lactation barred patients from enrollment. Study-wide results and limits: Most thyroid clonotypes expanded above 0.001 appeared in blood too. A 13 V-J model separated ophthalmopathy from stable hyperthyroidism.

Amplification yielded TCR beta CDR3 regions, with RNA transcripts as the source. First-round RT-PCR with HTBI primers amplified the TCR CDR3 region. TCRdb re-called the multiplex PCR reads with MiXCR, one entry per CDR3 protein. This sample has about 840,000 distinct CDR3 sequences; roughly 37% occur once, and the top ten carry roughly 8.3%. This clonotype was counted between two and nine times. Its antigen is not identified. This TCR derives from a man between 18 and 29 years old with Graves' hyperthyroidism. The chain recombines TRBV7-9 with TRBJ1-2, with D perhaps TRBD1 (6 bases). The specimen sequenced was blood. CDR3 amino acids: CASSLGVRTAMRGYTF. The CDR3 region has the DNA TGTGCCAGCAGCTTAGGAGTAAGGACAGCGATGCGGGGCTACACCTTC.